A selection of T cell receptor beta chains follows, all from one sample in a study of patients and donors after allogeneic stem cell transplantation. TCRdb fed the RT-PCR reads into MiXCR, producing one record per CDR3 protein. Of around 30,000 distinct CDR3 sequences listed, roughly a third are singletons. Input material: blood, either unsorted or a sorted T cell fraction (not recorded which). These receptors were collected from a human donor who was either an allogeneic HSCT recipient or a stem cell or donor lymphocyte infusion donor (not recorded which). It is not recorded whose cells these are; they may come from a transplant donor. CDR3s include the opening cysteine and the closing phenylalanine or tryptophan. A D gene is named only where the DNA matches it firmly. Rows may omit the clone size; those that give it use once, few, many or a size class.

v_call	clone_size	d_call	j_call	cdr3_aa	cdr3_nt
TRBV28	NA	TRBD2	TRBJ2-1	CASSLTSVLYNEQFF	TGTGCCAGCAGCCTGACTAGCGTTTTATACAATGAGCAGTTCTTC
TRBV12-3/TRBV12-4	NA	TRBD1	TRBJ1-2	CASSRGGQVWSYGYTF	TGTGCCAGCAGTCGCGGGGGACAGGTTTGGTCCTATGGCTACACCTTC
TRBV6-2/TRBV6-3	NA	TRBD1	TRBJ2-2	CASSYWDRGRAGELFF	TGTGCCAGCAGTTACTGGGACAGGGGGCGCGCCGGGGAGCTGTTTTTT
TRBV6-4	few	TRBD2	TRBJ2-3	CASSDTSILAGSTDTQYF	TGTGCCAGCAGTGACACCTCGATCCTAGCGGGTAGCACAGATACGCAGTATTTT
TRBV12-3/TRBV12-4	NA	NA	TRBJ1-2	CASTRLSPGYTF	TGTGCCAGCACCCGACTTAGTCCTGGCTACACCTTC
TRBV20-1	NA	NA	TRBJ1-1	CSASDNTEAFF	TGCAGTGCTAGTGATAACACTGAAGCTTTCTTT
TRBV7-9	NA	NA	TRBJ1-5	CASSHGAGAEPQHF	TGTGCCAGCAGCCATGGCGCAGGGGCTGAGCCCCAGCATTTT
TRBV20-1	NA	NA	TRBJ2-1	CSAQTRGRSYNEQFF	TGCAGTGCTCAAACCCGGGGGAGGTCCTACAATGAGCAGTTCTTC
TRBV7-6	NA	NA	TRBJ2-3	CASSPGPHTDTQYF	TGTGCCAGCAGCCCCGGACCCCACACAGATACGCAGTATTTT
TRBV10-2	NA	NA	TRBJ1-1	CASSEYQNTEAFF	TGCGCCAGCAGTGAGTACCAGAACACTGAAGCTTTCTTT
TRBV5-1	NA	TRBD2	TRBJ2-1	CASSLEGTRDEQFF	TGCGCCAGCAGCTTGGAAGGGACTAGGGATGAGCAGTTCTTC
TRBV6-2/TRBV6-3	NA	NA	TRBJ2-3	CASRKGRITDTQYF	TGTGCCAGCAGAAAAGGGCGAATCACAGATACGCAGTATTTT
TRBV29-1	NA	NA	TRBJ2-3	CSVDYPPAASTDTQYF	TGCAGCGTCGATTACCCTCCGGCGGCTAGCACAGATACGCAGTATTTT
TRBV7-2	NA	NA	TRBJ2-1	CASTLRSTGEQFF	TGTGCCAGCACCCTGAGATCTACGGGTGAGCAGTTCTTC
TRBV9	NA	NA	TRBJ1-1	CASSERSGASTEAFF	TGTGCCAGCAGCGAGAGGAGTGGCGCGAGCACTGAAGCTTTCTTT
TRBV7-2	medium-sized	NA	TRBJ1-5	CASSLVGTDSGNQPQHF	TGTGCCAGCAGCTTAGTGGGCACGGACAGCGGGAATCAGCCCCAGCATTTT
TRBV12-3/TRBV12-4	NA	NA	TRBJ1-5	CASSLIRYGGERPQHF	TGTGCCAGCAGTTTAATCCGTTACGGGGGGGAACGTCCCCAGCATTTT
TRBV12-3/TRBV12-4	NA	NA	TRBJ1-5	CASSLGAGGRNQPQHF	TGTGCCAGCAGTTTAGGGGCAGGTGGGCGCAATCAGCCCCAGCATTTT
TRBV5-1	many	NA	TRBJ1-2	CASSQDSGVGGGYTF	TGCGCCAGCAGCCAGGACAGCGGGGTTGGTGGAGGCTACACCTTC
TRBV5-5	few	NA	TRBJ1-5	CASSSHSNQPQHF	TGTGCCAGCAGCTCGCATAGCAATCAGCCCCAGCATTTT
TRBV7-2	NA	TRBD1	TRBJ1-2	CASSLIGQGLSDYGYTF	TGTGCCAGCAGCTTAATCGGACAGGGATTATCGGATTATGGCTACACCTTC
TRBV6-5	NA	NA	TRBJ2-1	CASSYFRGAYNEQFF	TGTGCCAGCAGTTACTTTAGGGGGGCCTACAATGAGCAGTTCTTC
TRBV7-2	NA	TRBD2	TRBJ2-3	CASSSSGSGADTQYF	TGTGCCAGCAGCAGTAGCGGGAGTGGTGCAGATACGCAGTATTTT
TRBV6-2/TRBV6-3	few	TRBD2	TRBJ2-3	CASKLLAGGSGTQYF	TGTGCCAGCAAATTACTAGCGGGGGGGTCCGGTACGCAGTATTTT
TRBV12-3/TRBV12-4	few	NA	TRBJ1-5	CASTRQLGSQPQHF	TGTGCCAGCACCAGACAGTTAGGGAGCCAGCCCCAGCATTTT
TRBV2	NA	NA	TRBJ2-7	CASGARFTEQYF	TGTGCCAGCGGTGCTAGATTCACTGAGCAGTACTTC
TRBV6-5	few	TRBD1	TRBJ1-2	CASSPDRGTNYGYTF	TGTGCCAGCAGCCCGGACAGGGGAACGAACTATGGCTACACCTTC
TRBV7-2	NA	NA	TRBJ2-3	CASSLPGMDTQYF	TGTGCCAGCAGCTTACCAGGGATGGATACGCAGTATTTT
TRBV24-1	NA	TRBD1	TRBJ2-7	CATSESPGQGTYEQYF	TGTGCCACCAGTGAGTCCCCGGGACAGGGAACCTACGAGCAGTACTTC
TRBV7-9	few	TRBD1	TRBJ1-1	CASSLLKGARTEAFF	TGTGCCAGCAGCCTACTCAAGGGGGCGCGCACTGAAGCTTTCTTT
TRBV7-2	NA	NA	TRBJ1-5	CASSLRTDSNQPQHF	TGTGCCAGCAGCTTAAGGACAGATAGCAATCAGCCCCAGCATTTT
TRBV4-3	NA	NA	TRBJ1-5	CASSQVAARGNQPQHF	TGCGCCAGCAGCCAAGTAGCGGCGCGTGGTAACCAGCCCCAGCATTTT
TRBV4-3	NA	TRBD1	TRBJ2-7	CASSQQTGAEAYEQYF	TGCGCCAGCAGCCAACAAACAGGGGCAGAGGCCTACGAGCAGTACTTC
TRBV3-1	many	TRBD1	TRBJ1-1	CASSPDRGNTEAFF	TGTGCCAGCAGCCCCGACAGGGGAAACACTGAAGCTTTCTTT
TRBV3-1	NA	NA	TRBJ2-2	CASSRGNTGELFF	TGTGCCAGCAGCCGAGGGAACACCGGGGAGCTGTTTTTT
TRBV7-9	NA	NA	TRBJ2-7	CASSKFPLLTAEQYF	TGTGCCAGCAGCAAATTCCCCCTCCTAACCGCGGAGCAGTACTTC
TRBV29-1	few	NA	TRBJ1-5	CSAGGQSYSNQPQHF	TGCAGCGCCGGAGGACAGTCTTATAGCAATCAGCCCCAGCATTTT
TRBV6-2/TRBV6-3	few	TRBD2	TRBJ2-1	CASSLLAGGGWQFF	TGTGCCAGCAGCCTCCTAGCGGGAGGGGGATGGCAGTTCTTC
TRBV6-5	NA	NA	TRBJ1-2	CASSRTGTPYGYTF	TGTGCCAGCAGTCGGACCGGGACGCCCTATGGCTACACCTTC
TRBV5-1	NA	TRBD2	TRBJ2-3	CASSPGLAGATDTQYF	TGCGCCAGCAGCCCGGGACTAGCGGGAGCCACAGATACGCAGTATTTT
TRBV29-1	NA	NA	TRBJ1-1	CSVARGFENTEAFF	TGCAGCGTTGCCCGGGGTTTTGAAAACACTGAAGCTTTCTTT
TRBV20-1	few	NA	TRBJ1-5	CSASNYNQPQHF	TGCAGTGCTTCCAATTACAATCAGCCCCAGCATTTT
TRBV5-1	NA	NA	TRBJ1-1	CASSPGDRQEAFF	TGCGCCAGCAGCCCAGGAGACCGTCAAGAAGCTTTCTTT
TRBV19	NA	NA	TRBJ1-4	CASSAAGEKLFF	TGTGCCAGTAGTGCCGCAGGTGAAAAACTGTTTTTT
TRBV20-1	many	TRBD1	TRBJ1-1	CSANPTGGLNTEAFF	TGCAGTGCTAATCCGACAGGGGGGCTGAACACTGAAGCTTTCTTT
TRBV27	NA	NA	TRBJ1-1	CASTATGNTEAFF	TGTGCCAGCACCGCCACAGGGAACACTGAAGCTTTCTTT
TRBV24-1	NA	TRBD1	TRBJ1-2	CATSRTGFHGYTF	TGTGCCACCAGCCGGACAGGGTTTCATGGCTACACCTTC
TRBV4-3	NA	NA	TRBJ1-1	CASSQDWVDEAFF	TGCGCCAGCAGCCAAGATTGGGTGGATGAAGCTTTCTTT
TRBV29-1	many	TRBD2	TRBJ2-7	CSVVAASGRHEQYF	TGCAGCGTTGTTGCGGCTAGCGGGAGGCACGAGCAGTACTTC
TRBV5-1	few	TRBD2	TRBJ2-1	CASSLVAGGPNEQFF	TGCGCCAGCAGCTTGGTAGCGGGAGGGCCCAATGAGCAGTTCTTC
TRBV24-1	NA	NA	TRBJ1-4	CATSEGYLSEKLFF	TGTGCCACCAGTGAGGGGTATTTATCTGAAAAACTGTTTTTT
TRBV20-1	few	NA	TRBJ2-1	CSASTGTNEQFF	TGCAGTGCTTCGACAGGAACTAATGAGCAGTTCTTC
TRBV3-1	NA	NA	TRBJ1-6	CASSQGTVNSALHF	TGTGCCAGCAGCCAAGGGACAGTAAATTCGGCCCTCCACTTT
TRBV7-2	NA	NA	TRBJ1-5	CASSFRRAIGQPQHF	TGTGCCAGCAGTTTCCGAAGGGCAATCGGGCAGCCCCAGCATTTT
TRBV5-1	NA	NA	TRBJ2-7	CASSLARPGRGYEQYF	TGCGCCAGCAGCTTGGCCCGACCGGGACGAGGCTACGAGCAGTACTTC